Listed here is a single T cell receptor beta chain. This entry is derived from a study of blood T cells in healthy people across ages. Alongside a J-beta primer mix, a sample-barcoded 5' primer served in a second PCR lasting about 7 to 12 cycles. TCRdb redid the calling of the 5' RACE reads with MiXCR, one entry per CDR3 protein. Of 750,000 or so distinct CDR3 sequences listed, approximately 25% are singletons. The CDR3 runs 14 residues. V lost 0 bases and J 4 bases, leaving 9 bases between the germline ends. Per the germline V gene, CDR1 is DFQATT and CDR2 is SNEGSKA (reference sequence). The same specimen was also included in a second study, on T cells of mothers and their children.

The rearrangement uses TRBV20-1 and TRBJ2-2; D is uncertain. The TCR originated in a boy younger than 18 in good health. The material sequenced was blood. CDR3: CSARDLSGTGELFF. CDR3 sequence (DNA): TGCAGTGCTAGAGATCTCTCCGGCACCGGGGAGCTGTTTTTT.